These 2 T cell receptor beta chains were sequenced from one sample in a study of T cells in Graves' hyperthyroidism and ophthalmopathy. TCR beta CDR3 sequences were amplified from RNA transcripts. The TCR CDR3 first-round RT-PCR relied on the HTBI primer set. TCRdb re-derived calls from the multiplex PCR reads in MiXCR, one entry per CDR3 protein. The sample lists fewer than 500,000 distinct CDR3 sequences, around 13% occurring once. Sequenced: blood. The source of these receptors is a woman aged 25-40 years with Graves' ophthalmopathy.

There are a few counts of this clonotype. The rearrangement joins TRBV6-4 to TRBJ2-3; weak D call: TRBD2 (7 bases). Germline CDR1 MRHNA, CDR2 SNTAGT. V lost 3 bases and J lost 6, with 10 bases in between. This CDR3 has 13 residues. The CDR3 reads CASSEQGGDTQYF. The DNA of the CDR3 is TGTGCCAGCAGTGAACAGGGAGGGGATACGCAGTATTTT.

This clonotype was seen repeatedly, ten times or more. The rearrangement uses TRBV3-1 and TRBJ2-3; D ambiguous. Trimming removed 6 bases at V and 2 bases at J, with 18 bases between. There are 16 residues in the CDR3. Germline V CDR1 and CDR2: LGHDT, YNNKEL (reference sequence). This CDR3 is CASRQSGHGFTDTQYF. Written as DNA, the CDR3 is TGTGCCAGCAGGCAATCAGGTCATGGTTTCACAGATACGCAGTATTTT.